Each of the 21 T cell receptor beta chains below was sequenced from the same sample in a study of blood T cells in healthy people across ages. Alongside a J-beta primer mix, a sample-barcoded 5' primer served in a second PCR lasting roughly 6 to 11 cycles. MiXCR, run by TCRdb on the 5' RACE reads, gives a single entry per CDR3 protein. This table holds 800,000 to 900,000 distinct CDR3 sequences, less than 80% found once. Sequencing used blood. The receptors shown here come from a man aged 25-45 years in good health.

This chain uses TRBV30 with TRBJ2-5; D call uncertain. Trimming pared 5 bases from V and 1 base from J, leaving 14 bases between. This CDR3 is built from 14 residues. CDR1 and CDR2 from the germline V gene are GTSNPN and SVGIG (reference sequence). CDR3 bases: TGTGCCTGGTCGTTAACAGAATTCCAAGAGACCCAGTACTTC. Translating it yields CAWSLTEFQETQYF.

The table lists this clonotype with a few counts. V is TRBV7-9 and J is TRBJ2-1, with 11 bases identical to TRBD2. V shed 0 bases and J 15 bases; nucleotides not matched to a gene: 1. CDR1 and CDR2 from the germline V gene are SEHNR and FQNEAQ (reference sequence). The length of the CDR3 is 12 residues. The CDR3 loop is CASSLAGLAAFF. CDR3 in DNA: TGTGCCAGCAGCTTAGCGGGACTAGCGGCGTTCTTC. Together with reference TRBV7-9 and TRBJ2-1, the CDR3 gives the full variable domain: DTGVSQNPRHKITKRGQNVTFRCDPISEHNRLYWYRQTLGQGPEFLTYFQNEAQLEKSRLLSDRFSAERPKGSFSTLEIQRTEQGDSAMYLCASSLAGLAAFFGPGTRLTVL.

The V gene is TRBV18, the J gene TRBJ2-1, with D maybe TRBD2 (7 bases). From germline, CDR1 is KGHSH and CDR2 LQKENI. This CDR3 has 16 amino acids. V was pared by 1 base and J by 0 bases, with 10 bases between. CDR3 in amino acids: CASSPRGGLSYNEQFF. DNA of the CDR3: TGTGCCAGCTCACCACGGGGGGGCCTCTCCTACAATGAGCAGTTCTTC.

The chain links TRBV12-3 or TRBV12-4 to TRBJ2-1, with TRBD1 matching over 8 bases. Trimming at V came to 11 bases and at J to 12 bases, leaving 15 bases not matched to a gene. This CDR3 has 13 amino acids. The CDR3 DNA follows: TGTGCCGGCACCATGGGACAGGTGGGCGGGCAGTTCTTC. Protein product: CAGTMGQVGGQFF.

This clonotype was detected a few times. The rearrangement joins TRBV4-3 to TRBJ2-3, with D perhaps being TRBD1 or TRBD2 (5 bases each). With 4 bases removed from V and 0 bases from J, the gap between germline ends came to 8 bases. The CDR3 length is 14 residues. Germline lookup yields CDR1 LGHNA and CDR2 YSLEER. The CDR3 nucleotides are TGCGCCAGCAGCCCTGGGGACAGCACAGATACGCAGTATTTT. Protein sequence: CASSPGDSTDTQYF.

The chain has TRBV7-2 and TRBJ2-1, with 7 bases that match TRBD1. Germline CDR1 is SGHTA and CDR2 is FQGNSA. CDR3 size: 14 residues. Trimming cost V 5 bases and J 7 bases; bases outside gene matches: 8. In DNA, the CDR3 is TGTGCCAGCAGCAAGACAGGGAGTGGAAATGAGCAGTTCTTC. It specifies CASSKTGSGNEQFF.

The V call is TRBV28, the J call TRBJ2-7; the match to TRBD1 covers 7 bases. The J segment lost 2 bases and the V segment lost 7 bases, leaving 8 bases of the junction unmatched. CDR1 is MDHEN and CDR2 is SYDVKM in the germline V gene. This CDR3 is built from 14 residues. The CDR3 reads CASTLGTAAYEQYF. Written as DNA, the CDR3 is TGTGCCAGCACCCTGGGGACAGCGGCCTACGAGCAGTACTTC. Filled out from reference TRBV28 and TRBJ2-7, the complete variable domain reads DVKVTQSSRYLVKRTGEKVFLECVQDMDHENMFWYRQDPGLGLRLIYFSYDVKMKEKGDIPEGYSVSREKKERFSLILESASTNQTSMYLCASTLGTAAYEQYFGPGTRLTVT.

A few counts support this clonotype. The CDR3 reads CSARQVPFIHSGANVLTF. CDR3 DNA: TGCAGTGCTAGACAGGTACCATTTATCCACTCTGGGGCCAACGTCCTGACTTTC. J is TRBJ2-6 and V is TRBV20-1; D not certain. There are 18 residues in the CDR3. The germline V gene has CDR1 DFQATT and CDR2 SNEGSKA (reference sequence). Trimming stripped 2 bases from V and 0 bases from J, with 17 bases between.

The chain is built from TRBV5-1 and TRBJ2-3; D is perhaps TRBD2 (6 bases). Trimming removed 4 bases at V and 2 bases at J, with 11 bases between. Per germline, CDR1 SGHRS and CDR2 YFSETQ. The CDR3 covers 14 residues. For the CDR3, the DNA is TGCGCCAGCAGCGGAACGGGGGACACAGATACGCAGTATTTT. This encodes CASSGTGDTDTQYF.

There are a few counts of this clonotype. Relative to the germline gene, one junction end is altered; a read error may explain this. The rearrangement uses TRBV12-3 or TRBV12-4 and TRBJ1-4, with D maybe TRBD1 (6 bases). The CDR3 extends over 13 amino acids. CDR3 loop: CASSQGRGEKLFF. CDR3 coding DNA: TGTGCCAGCAGTCAGGGGCGCGGTGAAAAGCTGTTTTTT.

The V and J genes are TRBV6-2 or TRBV6-3 and TRBJ2-7; the match to TRBD2 covers 7 bases. Trimming removed 2 bases from V and 2 bases from J; junction bases left unmatched: 9. The germline CDR1 and CDR2 sequences are MNHEY and SVGEGT. The CDR3 spans 16 residues. CDR3: CASSYGAAGATYEQYF. The CDR3 DNA reads TGTGCCAGCAGTTACGGGGCGGCGGGAGCAACCTACGAGCAGTACTTC.

This clonotype was picked up many times. The CDR3 sequence: CASSLGGTGHYGYTF. The CDR3 DNA is TGTGCCAGCAGTCTCGGGGGGACAGGGCACTATGGCTACACCTTC. The chain employs TRBV12-3 or TRBV12-4 and TRBJ1-2; 9 bases match TRBD1. V lost 5 bases, J lost 3 bases, and 7 bases stayed unmatched. The CDR3 runs to 15 residues.

The gene calls are TRBV6-2 or TRBV6-3 and TRBJ2-7; D unresolved. The CDR3 spans 15 residues. CDR1 and CDR2 (germline): MNHEY, SVGEGT. Trimming took 7 bases from V and 5 from J, leaving 21 bases between them. CDR3 sequence reads: CASKETDVYRDEQYF. The CDR3 bases are TGTGCCAGCAAGGAAACAGACGTTTATCGCGACGAGCAGTACTTC.

As concerns this clonotype: One end of the junction fails to match germline, which may point to a read error. The V gene is TRBV4-1, the J gene TRBJ2-4; 7 positions agree with TRBD1. The tail of the sequence fits TRBJ2-7 better, so the J call may be wrong. Germline CDR1 is MGHRA and CDR2 is YSYEKL. The CDR3 has 15 residues. For the CDR3, the DNA is TGCGCCGGCAGCCCCCTGACAGGGCCTCCCTACGAGCAGTACTTC. Protein product: CAGSPLTGPPYEQYF.

Only one count was recorded for this clonotype. The rearrangement uses TRBV7-2 and TRBJ2-4; 9 bases are a match to TRBD1. The end of the DNA aligns better with TRBJ2-7, so the J call may be wrong. This CDR3 has 14 amino acids. Germline V lookup: CDR1 SGHTA, CDR2 FQGNSA. CDR3 sequence (DNA): TGTGCCAGCAGCGGGCGGGGACAGGGCTACGAGCAGTACTTC. It is translated as CASSGRGQGYEQYF.

The chain uses TRBV7-2 and TRBJ1-2; the D gene is possibly TRBD1 (5 bases). Looked up from germline, CDR1 is SGHTA and CDR2 is FQGNSA. The length of the CDR3 is 15 residues. Trimming shortened V by 0 bases and J by 4 bases, and 12 bases separated the two germline ends. The CDR3 loop is CASSLAAGSGYGYTF. The CDR3 nucleotides are TGTGCCAGCAGCTTAGCAGCAGGGTCCGGCTATGGCTACACCTTC.

The V gene is TRBV27, the J gene TRBJ2-1; possibly TRBD2 for D (7 bases). The CDR3 is 12 amino acids. The germline V and J ends were trimmed by 7 bases and 6 bases, with 10 bases remaining between them. CDR1 and CDR2 (germline): MNHEY, SMNVEV (reference sequence). This CDR3 reads CASKGGGNEQFF. DNA for the CDR3: TGTGCCAGCAAAGGGGGGGGCAATGAGCAGTTCTTC.

The chain's CDR3 is CASSSRRDGPNSGANVLTF. In DNA form, the CDR3 reads TGTGCCAGCAGCTCACGGAGGGACGGACCGAACTCTGGGGCCAACGTCCTGACTTTC. The chain carries TRBV9 and TRBJ2-6; D possibly corresponds to TRBD2 (6 bases). Germline V gene data show CDR1 as SGDLS and CDR2 as YYNGEE. CDR3 length: 19 amino acids. Trimming removed 4 bases at V and 0 bases at J, with 20 bases between.

This clonotype has only a few counts. The genes are TRBV29-1 and TRBJ1-1, with no clear D. Germline loops: CDR1 SQVTM, CDR2 ANQGSEA. This CDR3 has 12 residues. V was pared by 7 bases and J by 2 bases, with 11 bases between. In DNA form, the CDR3 reads TGCAGCGCCGTAGACGGCAACACTGAAGCTTTCTTT. Its protein product is CSAVDGNTEAFF.

Only a few counts were recorded for this clonotype. The V call is TRBV5-1, the J call TRBJ2-1; 10 bases map to TRBD1. Unmatched junction bases numbered 9, after V lost 4 bases and J lost 2 bases. CDR3 length: 17 residues. Germline CDR1 reads SGHRS; CDR2 reads YFSETQ. The CDR3 DNA reads as TGCGCCAGCAGCCCAAGACAGGGGGCAAAACCCTACAATGAGCAGTTCTTC. It specifies CASSPRQGAKPYNEQFF.

This chain links TRBV3-1 with TRBJ2-7; 8 bases align to TRBD1. The ends lost 1 base at V and 5 bases at J; junction bases unmatched: 10. CDR1 is LGHDT and CDR2 is YNNKEL in the germline V gene (reference sequence). The CDR3 extends over 16 amino acids. The CDR3, as DNA: TGTGCCAGCAGCCAAGTATGGACAGGGAGGACCCACGAGCAGTACTTC. This translates into CASSQVWTGRTHEQYF.